The clone carrying this TCR beta chain was counted a few times. What it binds is not known. It was RNA transcripts that yielded the amplified TCR beta CDR3 regions. First-round RT-PCR targeting the TCR CDR3 was performed with the HTBI primer set. TCRdb processed the multiplex PCR reads anew with MiXCR; each CDR3 protein has one entry. The sample carries around 700,000 distinct CDR3 sequences, 35% recorded once. These data belong to a study of T cells in Graves' hyperthyroidism and ophthalmopathy. Exclusion followed for patients with uncontrolled infection, other autoimmune disease, pregnancy or lactation. Diagnoses used clinical symptoms, serum thyroxine and TRAb, thyroid ultrasound and orbital computed tomography. Fresh peripheral blood, roughly 10 ml, was the source of the PBMCs. The CDR3 has 16 amino acids. The germline CDR1 and CDR2 sequences are SGHTA and FQGNSA. Trimming took 0 bases from V and 2 from J, leaving 11 bases between them.

The study, taken as a whole, reports: Ophthalmopathy and stable hyperthyroidism were separated by a 13 V-J model.

V and J are TRBV7-2 and TRBJ1-3, with D possibly TRBD1 on 6 matching bases. This sequence originates from a woman in her thirties or forties with Graves' hyperthyroidism. Sequences were obtained from blood. The CDR3, as DNA: TGTGCCAGCAGCTTAGCGAGGGGGGGCCCTGGAAACACCATATATTTT. This sequence encodes CASSLARGGPGNTIYF.